What follows are 22 T cell receptor beta chains derived from one specimen sequenced in a study of control samples from healthy donors and cancer patients. The table came from immunoSEQ multiplex PCR; TCRdb's copy has only in-frame clones and leaves some out. The repertoire holds 130,000 or so clones, with 70% to 90% as singletons. Sequenced material: blood. These receptors came from a man aged 45-60 years in good health.

J is TRBJ2-5 and V is TRBV5-1; TRBD2 matches 10 bases. Germline V gives CDR1 SGHRS, CDR2 YFSETQ. The CDR3 is made up of 15 amino acids. With V trimmed by 5 bases and J by 5 bases, 9 bases remained unmatched. The CDR3 DNA reads TGCGCCAGCAGTTTCAGCGGGGGGGCGGAGGAGACCCAGTACTTC. Protein sequence: CASSFSGGAEETQYF.

This chain links TRBV11-2 with TRBJ2-7; perhaps TRBD2 as D (6 bases). This CDR3 has 13 residues. V dropped 5 bases and J dropped 1 base, with 9 bases sitting between them. Germline loops: CDR1 SGHAT, CDR2 FQNNGV. The chain's CDR3 is CASSAGGSYEQYF. CDR3 in DNA: TGTGCCAGCAGCGCCGGGGGTTCCTACGAGCAGTACTTC.

The chain is built from TRBV7-8 and TRBJ1-3, with 7 bases fitting TRBD1. J gave up 1 base and V 4 bases, and 1 base lay outside the gene matches. Germline CDR1 and CDR2: SGHVS and FQNEAQ. The CDR3 contains 14 residues. The CDR3 DNA follows: TGTGCCAGCAGCTGGGGACAGTCTGGAAACACCATATATTTT. It is translated as CASSWGQSGNTIYF. Looking up the rest from reference TRBV7-8 and TRBJ1-3 gives the full variable domain: GAGVSQSPRYKVAKRGQDVALRCDPISGHVSLFWYQQALGQGPEFLTYFQNEAQLDKSGLPSDRFFAERPEGSVSTLKIQRTQQEDSAVYLCASSWGQSGNTIYFGEGSWLTVV.

The genes are TRBV10-2 and TRBJ1-4; no clear D. The CDR3 has 12 residues. Between the trimmed V and J ends, which lost 7 bases and 4 bases, there was a span of 7 bases. Per germline, CDR1 WSHSY and CDR2 SAAADI. CDR3 protein: CASTPGNEKLFF. The CDR3 nucleotides are TGCGCCAGCACTCCGGGTAATGAAAAACTGTTTTTT.

The V and J genes are TRBV5-1 and TRBJ1-6; no definite D call. Looked up from germline, CDR1 is SGHRS and CDR2 is YFSETQ. V was pared by 1 base and J by 4 bases, with 3 bases between. The CDR3 length is 13 residues. The CDR3 DNA sequence: TGCGCCAGCAGCTTGAGATATAATTCACCCCTCCACTTT. This translates into CASSLRYNSPLHF.

The V and J genes are TRBV10-3 and TRBJ1-6; 7 bases line up with TRBD1. The germline V gene encodes CDR1 ENHRY and CDR2 SYGVKD. The J segment lost 0 bases and the V segment lost 7 bases, leaving 9 bases of the junction unmatched. The CDR3 contains 17 residues. The CDR3, as DNA: TGTGCCATCATCCTGTCGGACAGGAGCTCCTATAATTCACCCCTCCACTTT. This translates into CAIILSDRSSYNSPLHF.

The V gene is TRBV30, the J gene TRBJ2-5, with D perhaps being TRBD1 or TRBD2 (6 bases each). The CDR3 length is 16 residues. Per germline, CDR1 GTSNPN and CDR2 SVGIG (reference sequence). The ends were cut back, 5 bases at V and 3 bases at J, with 22 bases in the middle. CDR3 sequence reads: CAWFYGRGTKKETQYF. CDR3 nucleotides: TGTGCCTGGTTTTATGGCCGCGGGACAAAAAAAGAGACCCAGTACTTC.

The rearrangement joins TRBV7-6 to TRBJ1-3; TRBD1 matches 7 bases. The CDR3 has 16 amino acids. V lost 0 bases, J lost 3 bases, and 5 bases stayed unmatched. The germline gives CDR1 SGHVS, CDR2 FNYEAQ. The CDR3 region is CASSLAVTGSGNTIYF. The CDR3 nucleotides read TGTGCCAGCAGCTTAGCTGTGACAGGGAGTGGAAACACCATATATTTT.

Worth noting for this clone: One end of the junction is discordant with germline, which a read error may explain. The chain couples TRBV6-1 to TRBJ1-5; D is undetermined. This CDR3 has 15 amino acids. The germline CDR1 and CDR2 sequences are MNHNS and SASEGT. CDR3 region: CASREGRTSNQPQHF. The CDR3 DNA reads TGTGCCAGCAGAGAAGGACGCACCAGCAATCAGCCCCAGCATTTT.

The chain couples TRBV4-1 to TRBJ2-3; TRBD2 is a possible D gene (6 bases). CDR3 length: 15 amino acids. V was clipped by 4 bases and J by 2 bases, with 13 bases between them. The V gene's germline CDR1 is MGHRA and CDR2 YSYEKL. The CDR3, as DNA: TGCGCCAGCAGCCTCGCCCGGGGGTCCACAGATACGCAGTATTTT. The encoded protein is CASSLARGSTDTQYF.

The sample holds one count of this clone. The chain joins TRBV14 to TRBJ2-3; TRBD2 matches 7 bases. The J segment lost 0 bases and the V segment lost 0 bases, leaving 3 bases of the junction unmatched. This CDR3 comprises 16 residues. CDR1 and CDR2 (germline): SGHDN, FVKESK. The CDR3 spells CASSQDEAGSTDTQYF. In DNA, the CDR3 is TGTGCCAGCAGCCAAGATGAAGCGGGGAGCACAGATACGCAGTATTTT.

This chain uses TRBV29-1 with TRBJ1-1; 7 bases match TRBD1. Germline V lookup: CDR1 SQVTM, CDR2 ANQGSEA. J was trimmed by 0 bases and V by 7 bases; bases with no gene match: 5. CDR3 length: 13 amino acids. In nucleotides, the CDR3 is TGCAGCGCGGCGGGACAGCTGAACACTGAAGCTTTCTTT. Residues: CSAAGQLNTEAFF.

This chain connects TRBV19 to TRBJ2-3; a possible D gene is TRBD2 (7 bases). CDR1 is LNHDA, CDR2 SQIVND, per germline (reference sequence). The V gene lost 5 bases and the J gene lost 6 bases, with 12 bases spanning the gap. The CDR3 covers 13 residues. The CDR3 nucleotides read TGTGCCAGTAGTTCTCGGGGGGCGGATACGCAGTATTTT. Translated, it gives CASSSRGADTQYF.

This clone was detected once. This rearrangement joins TRBV5-1 to TRBJ1-3; D is undetermined. Deletions cut 6 bases from V and 1 base from J, with 11 bases between. CDR1 is SGHRS and CDR2 is YFSETQ in the germline V gene. The CDR3 is 14 amino acids. CDR3: CASTLAGSGNTIYF. DNA of the CDR3: TGCGCCAGCACTCTTGCAGGATCTGGAAACACCATATATTTT.

This clone was seen only once. The chain couples TRBV9 to TRBJ1-4, with D tentatively TRBD1 (5 bases). CDR1 SGDLS and CDR2 YYNGEE come from the germline V gene. Trimming pared 1 base from V and 3 bases from J, leaving 7 bases between. The CDR3 covers 14 residues. CDR3 sequence reads: CASSVTGPNEKLFF. The CDR3 nucleotides are TGTGCCAGCAGCGTAACGGGGCCTAATGAAAAACTGTTTTTT.

This chain connects TRBV5-6 to TRBJ1-2, with 7 nucleotides matching TRBD1. The J segment lost 13 bases and the V segment lost 1 base, leaving 13 bases of the junction unmatched. Germline CDR1 reads SGHDT; CDR2 reads YYEEEE. This CDR3 is built from 14 residues. CDR3 protein: CASSLIEGGALPTF. CDR3 nucleotide sequence: TGTGCCAGCAGCTTGATAGAAGGGGGCGCGTTACCCACCTTC.

The rearrangement joins TRBV5-1 to TRBJ1-6, with D possibly being TRBD1 (5 bases). Trimming took off 1 base at V and 10 bases at J, with 18 bases between the two ends. Germline V gives CDR1 SGHRS, CDR2 YFSETQ. The CDR3 is 16 amino acids. This CDR3 reads CASSLFLGREDSPLHF. Here the CDR3 DNA reads TGCGCCAGCAGCTTGTTTCTTGGCAGGGAAGACTCACCCCTCCACTTT.

The chain recombines TRBV5-1 with TRBJ2-7; 9 bases map to TRBD1. Germline loops: CDR1 SGHRS, CDR2 YFSETQ. V lost 0 bases and J lost 3; bases outside the gene matches: 7. The CDR3 is made up of 16 amino acids. The CDR3 loop reads CASSLGQGVKIYEQYF. The DNA of the CDR3 is TGCGCCAGCAGCTTGGGACAGGGGGTCAAAATCTACGAGCAGTACTTC.

J is TRBJ2-5 and V is TRBV5-1; D tentatively reads TRBD1 or TRBD2 (6 bases each). The CDR3 is 13 amino acids. The germline V gene has CDR1 SGHRS and CDR2 YFSETQ. Trimming pared 6 bases from V and 2 bases from J, leaving 11 bases between. The CDR3 reads CASNGGPQETQYF. The CDR3, as DNA: TGCGCCAGCAACGGGGGCCCTCAAGAGACCCAGTACTTC.

This clone was found a few times. This rearrangement joins TRBV5-1 to TRBJ2-3; D may be TRBD1 (5 bases). The CDR3 runs 14 residues. From germline, CDR1 is SGHRS and CDR2 YFSETQ. Between the trimmed V and J ends, which lost 2 bases and 1 base, there was a span of 8 bases. CDR3 protein: CASSFDSGTDTQYF. In nucleotides, the CDR3 is TGCGCCAGCAGCTTCGACAGTGGCACAGATACGCAGTATTTT.

The rearrangement links TRBV19 to TRBJ2-3; no clear D. V was shortened by 7 bases and J by 0 bases, with 11 bases between the two germline ends. Germline CDR1 is LNHDA and CDR2 is SQIVND (reference sequence). The CDR3 has 14 residues. As DNA, the CDR3 is TGTGCCAGTACCGTCGACGGGAGCACAGATACGCAGTATTTT. Protein sequence: CASTVDGSTDTQYF.

The chain employs TRBV9 and TRBJ2-1; D is perhaps TRBD2 (6 bases). Germline CDR1 SGDLS, CDR2 YYNGEE. The CDR3 consists of 15 residues. Trimming removed 0 bases from V and 3 bases from J, with 10 bases in between. The CDR3 is CASSVAGVGYNEQFF. Written as DNA, the CDR3 is TGTGCCAGCAGCGTAGCGGGAGTAGGCTACAATGAGCAGTTCTTC.